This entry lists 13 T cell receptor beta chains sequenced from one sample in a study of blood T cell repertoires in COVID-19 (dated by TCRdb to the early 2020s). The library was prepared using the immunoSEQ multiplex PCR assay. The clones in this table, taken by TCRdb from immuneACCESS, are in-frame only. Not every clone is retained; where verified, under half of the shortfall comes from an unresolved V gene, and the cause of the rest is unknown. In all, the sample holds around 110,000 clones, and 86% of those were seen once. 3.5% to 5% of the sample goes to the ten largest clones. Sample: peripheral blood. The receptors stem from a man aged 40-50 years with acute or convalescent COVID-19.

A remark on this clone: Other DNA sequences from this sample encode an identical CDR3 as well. CDR3 sequence (DNA): TGTGCCAGTAGTATAGCGGGAGGGGCACGTGAGCAGTTCTTC. This sequence encodes CASSIAGGAREQFF. This rearrangement joins TRBV19 to TRBJ2-1; 8 nucleotides line up with TRBD2. The CDR3 has 14 amino acids. The germline gives CDR1 LNHDA, CDR2 SQIVND (reference sequence). The trim removed 1 base at V and 9 bases at J, leaving 5 bases unmatched.

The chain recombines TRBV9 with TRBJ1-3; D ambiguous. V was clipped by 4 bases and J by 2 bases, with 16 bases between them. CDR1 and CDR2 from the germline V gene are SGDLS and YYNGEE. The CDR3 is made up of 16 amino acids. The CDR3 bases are TGTGCCAGCAGCTTACGAGCCGAGAAAACTGGAAACACCATATATTTT. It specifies CASSLRAEKTGNTIYF.

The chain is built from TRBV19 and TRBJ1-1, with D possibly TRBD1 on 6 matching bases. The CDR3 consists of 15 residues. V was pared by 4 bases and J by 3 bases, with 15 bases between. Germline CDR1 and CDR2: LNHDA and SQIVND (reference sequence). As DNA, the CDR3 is TGTGCCAGTAGTACTAGGACAGTTCGGGACACTGAAGCTTTCTTT. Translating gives CASSTRTVRDTEAFF.

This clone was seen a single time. CDR3 sequence (DNA): TGTGCCATCAGGGGGGACAGGGGGATGTACGAGCAGTACTTC. This gives the protein CAIRGDRGMYEQYF. The gene calls are TRBV10-3 and TRBJ2-7; 11 bases are a match to TRBD1. Germline CDR1 is ENHRY and CDR2 is SYGVKD. Trimming at V came to 6 bases and at J to 4 bases, leaving 5 bases not matched to a gene. The CDR3 consists of 14 residues.

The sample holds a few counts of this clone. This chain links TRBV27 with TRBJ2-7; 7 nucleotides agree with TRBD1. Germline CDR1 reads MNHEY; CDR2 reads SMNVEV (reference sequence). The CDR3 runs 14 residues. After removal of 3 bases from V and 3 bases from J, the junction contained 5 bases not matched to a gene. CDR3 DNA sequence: TGTGCCAGCAGTTTGAAGGGGGCCCACTACGAGCAGTACTTC. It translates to CASSLKGAHYEQYF.

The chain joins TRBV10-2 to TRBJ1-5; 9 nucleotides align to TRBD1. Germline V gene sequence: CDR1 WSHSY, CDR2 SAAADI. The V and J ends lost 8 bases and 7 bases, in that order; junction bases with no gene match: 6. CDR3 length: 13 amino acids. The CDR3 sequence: CASRTGGGQPQHF. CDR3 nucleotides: TGCGCCAGCCGAACAGGGGGCGGGCAGCCCCAGCATTTT.

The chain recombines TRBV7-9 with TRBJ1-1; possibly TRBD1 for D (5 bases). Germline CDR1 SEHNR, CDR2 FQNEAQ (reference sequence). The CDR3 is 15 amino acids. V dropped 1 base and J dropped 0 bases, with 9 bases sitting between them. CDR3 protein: CASSLVGHLNTEAFF. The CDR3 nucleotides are TGTGCCAGCAGCTTAGTCGGACACCTGAACACTGAAGCTTTCTTT.

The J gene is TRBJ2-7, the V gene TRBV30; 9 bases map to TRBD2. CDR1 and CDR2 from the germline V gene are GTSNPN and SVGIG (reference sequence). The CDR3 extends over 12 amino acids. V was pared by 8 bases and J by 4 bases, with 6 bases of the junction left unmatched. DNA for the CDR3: TGTGCCGTCGGCGGGAGGGTATACGAGCAGTACTTC. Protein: CAVGGRVYEQYF. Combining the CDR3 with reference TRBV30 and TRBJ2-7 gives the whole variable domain SQTIHQWPATLVQPVGSPLSLECTVEGTSNPNLYWYRQAAGRGLQLLFYSVGIGQISSEVPQNLSASRPQDRQFILSSKKLLLSDSGFYLCAVGGRVYEQYFGPGTRLTVT.

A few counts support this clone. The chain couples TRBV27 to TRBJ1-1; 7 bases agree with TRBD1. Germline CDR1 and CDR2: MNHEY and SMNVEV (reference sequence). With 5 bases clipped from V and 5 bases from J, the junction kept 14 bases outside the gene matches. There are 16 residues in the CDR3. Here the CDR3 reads CASSPTRGPIVTEAFF. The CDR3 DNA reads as TGTGCCAGCAGTCCGACAAGGGGGCCGATTGTAACTGAAGCTTTCTTT.

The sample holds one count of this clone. CDR3 amino acids: CASLRQGNTEAFF. In nucleotides, the CDR3 is TGTGCCAGCCTACGTCAGGGGAACACTGAAGCTTTCTTT. The chain uses TRBV7-9 and TRBJ1-1; a weak D match, TRBD1 (5 bases). Germline-derived CDR1 and CDR2 are SEHNR and FQNEAQ (reference sequence). There are 13 residues in the CDR3. V was clipped by 8 bases and J by 1 base, with 11 bases between them.

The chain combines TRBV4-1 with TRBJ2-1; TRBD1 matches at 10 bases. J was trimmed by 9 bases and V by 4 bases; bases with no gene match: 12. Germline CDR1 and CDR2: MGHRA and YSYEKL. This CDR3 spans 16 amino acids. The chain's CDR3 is CASSPIGTGDAGEQFF. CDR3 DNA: TGCGCCAGCAGCCCCATCGGGACAGGGGATGCGGGTGAGCAGTTCTTC.

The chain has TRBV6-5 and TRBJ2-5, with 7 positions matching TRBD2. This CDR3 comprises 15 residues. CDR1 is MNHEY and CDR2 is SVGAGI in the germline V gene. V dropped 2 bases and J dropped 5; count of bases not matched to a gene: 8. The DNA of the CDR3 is TGTGCCAGCAGTTACCACCGGGGGGAGGGGGAGACCCAGTACTTC. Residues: CASSYHRGEGETQYF.

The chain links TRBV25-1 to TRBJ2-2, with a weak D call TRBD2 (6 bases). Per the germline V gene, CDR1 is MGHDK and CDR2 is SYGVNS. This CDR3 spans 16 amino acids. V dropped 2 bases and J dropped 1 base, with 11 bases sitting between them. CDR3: CASSETGRGNTGELFF. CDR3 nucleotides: TGTGCCAGCAGTGAAACTGGGCGGGGGAACACCGGGGAGCTGTTTTTT. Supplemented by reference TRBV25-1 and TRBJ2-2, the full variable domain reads EADIYQTPRYLVIGTGKKITLECSQTMGHDKMYWYQQDPGMELHLIHYSYGVNSTEKGDLSSESTVSRIRTEHFPLTLESARPSHTSQYLCASSETGRGNTGELFFGEGSRLTVL.